The rows below give T cell receptor beta chains drawn from one sample of a study of T cells in Graves' hyperthyroidism and ophthalmopathy. TCRdb independently ran MiXCR on the multiplex PCR reads; one entry per CDR3 protein. The data show hundreds of thousands of distinct CDR3 sequences, with 40% to 55% seen just once and more than 7% held by the top ten. Material for sequencing was peripheral blood or thyroid tissue (not recorded which). These TCRs come from an adult man with Graves' disease, either hyperthyroidism or ophthalmopathy (not recorded which). CDR3s include the opening cysteine and the closing phenylalanine or tryptophan. D genes are given only for firm matches. Clone size is stated in some rows and not others, as once, few, many or a class when expanded.

cdr3_length | j_call | clone_size | d_call | v_call | cdr3_nt | cdr3_aa
12 | TRBJ2-7 | many | - | TRBV20-1 | TGCAGTGCTACGGACAGCAACTACGAGCAGTACTTC | CSATDSNYEQYF
17 | TRBJ2-5 | - | TRBD2 | TRBV7-2 | TGTGCCAGCAGCTTAGTTCCAGCGGGGGGCCGCAAGAAGACCCAGTACTTC | CASSLVPAGGRKKTQYF
14 | TRBJ1-1 | many | - | TRBV19 | TGTGCCAGTAGTATCGGCCCGGGCAACACTGAAGCTTTCTTT | CASSIGPGNTEAFF
13 | TRBJ1-1 | - | - | TRBV2 | TGTGCCAGCTGGGACGGTTCGAACACTGAAGCTTTCTTT | CASWDGSNTEAFF
15 | TRBJ2-7 | - | TRBD1 | TRBV7-9 | TGTGCCAGCAGCCAAGGGGCCGGACAGGGCTACGAGCAGTACTTC | CASSQGAGQGYEQYF
14 | TRBJ2-7 | many | - | TRBV29-1 | TGCAGCGTTGCTTCTGGCGCTGGCTCCTACGAGCAGTACTTC | CSVASGAGSYEQYF
16 | TRBJ2-2 | - | TRBD2 | TRBV7-3 | TGTGCCAGCAGCTACAGTAGCGGGATGAACACCGGGGAGCTGTTTTTT | CASSYSSGMNTGELFF
15 | TRBJ1-5 | - | TRBD1 | TRBV27 | TGTGCCAGCAGTATGACCGGACAGGACAATCAGCCCCAGCATTTT | CASSMTGQDNQPQHF
18 | TRBJ2-6 | - | - | TRBV7-6 | TGTGCCAGCAGCTTAGTTTGGCCCCCTAGCTCTGGGGCCAACGTCCTGACTTTC | CASSLVWPPSSGANVLTF
14 | TRBJ2-7 | - | - | TRBV11-2 | TGTGCCAGCAGCGCCGGGACACCCTACTACGAGCAGTACTTC | CASSAGTPYYEQYF
12 | TRBJ1-4 | few | - | TRBV19 | TGTGCCAGTAGTGGCAGAAAGGAAAAACTGTTTTTT | CASSGRKEKLFF
11 | TRBJ2-7 | few | - | TRBV20-1 | TGCAGTGCTCTTACTAACTACGAGCAGTACTTC | CSALTNYEQYF
15 | TRBJ1-4 | - | - | TRBV10-3 | TGTGCCATCAGTGAGGAGGGGGGGAACACTGAAAAACTGTTTTTT | CAISEEGGNTEKLFF
16 | TRBJ1-6 | - | - | TRBV12-3/TRBV12-4 | TGTGCCAGCAGTGAGGGGGAGATTTCTAGTAATTCACCCCTCCACTTT | CASSEGEISSNSPLHF
15 | TRBJ2-2 | - | - | TRBV7-6 | TGTGCCAGCAGCCCTCCGGGGGTCGACACCGGGGAGCTGTTTTTT | CASSPPGVDTGELFF
17 | TRBJ1-2 | - | - | TRBV6-1 | TGTGCCAGCAGTGAATCTAACCTGGGCGAAATCAACTATGGCTACACCTTC | CASSESNLGEINYGYTF
14 | TRBJ1-5 | - | - | TRBV5-1 | TGCGCCAGCAGCTTGGGCGGTATAACTCAGCCCCAGCATTTT | CASSLGGITQPQHF